Presented here are 2 T cell receptor beta chains from one specimen sequenced in a study of cytomegalovirus exposure and HLA in healthy donors. The PCR employed 60 Vbeta primers together with 13 Jbeta primers. The method was immunoSEQ multiplex PCR; TCRdb's version includes in-frame clones alone and lacks a portion of them. With fewer than 200,000 clones in the sample, the ten largest clones hold about 1.2%. Sequenced material: PBMCs. The receptors were gathered from a woman aged 55-70 years in good health and CMV-seronegative.

The chain carries TRBV5-4 and TRBJ2-1, with 13 bases matching TRBD2. In germline, CDR1 is SGHNT, CDR2 YYREEE (reference sequence). The CDR3 has 17 amino acids. V trimming: 0 bases; J trimming: 13 bases; junction bases outside the gene matches: 13. The CDR3 sequence is CASSLGGTSGRASIQFF. In DNA form, the CDR3 reads TGTGCCAGCAGCTTGGGAGGTACTAGCGGGAGGGCCAGCATCCAGTTCTTC.

The rearrangement links TRBV2 to TRBJ1-4; maybe TRBD1 (6 bases). CDR1 is SNHLY, CDR2 FYNNEI, per germline. The CDR3 totals 13 residues. V lost 6 bases and J 13 bases, leaving 18 bases between the germline ends. Written as DNA, the CDR3 is TGTGCCAGCAGAAACACGGGGAAAGGGGGACTGTTTTTT. It specifies CASRNTGKGGLFF.